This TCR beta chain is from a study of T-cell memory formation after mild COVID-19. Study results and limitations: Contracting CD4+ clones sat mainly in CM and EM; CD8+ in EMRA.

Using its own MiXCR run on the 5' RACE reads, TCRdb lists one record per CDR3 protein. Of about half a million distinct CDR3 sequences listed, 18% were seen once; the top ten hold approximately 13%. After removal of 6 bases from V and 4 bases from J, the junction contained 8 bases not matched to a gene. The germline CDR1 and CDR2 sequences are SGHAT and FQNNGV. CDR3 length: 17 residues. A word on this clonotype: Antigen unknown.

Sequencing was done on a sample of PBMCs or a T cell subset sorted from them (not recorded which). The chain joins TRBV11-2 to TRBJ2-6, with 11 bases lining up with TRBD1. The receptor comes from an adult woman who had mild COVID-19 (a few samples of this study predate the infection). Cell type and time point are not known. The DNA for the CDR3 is TGTGCCAGCAGGGGGACAGGGGGAGTGAGAGGGGCCAACGTCCTGACTTTC. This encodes CASRGTGGVRGANVLTF.